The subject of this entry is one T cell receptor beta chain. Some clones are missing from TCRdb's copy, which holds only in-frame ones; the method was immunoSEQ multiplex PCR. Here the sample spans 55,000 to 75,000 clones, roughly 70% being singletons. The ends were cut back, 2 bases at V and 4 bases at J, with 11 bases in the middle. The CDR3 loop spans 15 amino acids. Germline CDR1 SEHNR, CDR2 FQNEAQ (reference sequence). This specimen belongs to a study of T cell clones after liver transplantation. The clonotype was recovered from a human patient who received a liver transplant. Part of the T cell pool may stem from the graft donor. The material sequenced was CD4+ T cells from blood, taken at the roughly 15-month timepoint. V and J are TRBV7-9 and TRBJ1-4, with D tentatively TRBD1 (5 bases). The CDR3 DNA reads TGTGCCAGCAGCTTATACGGGGGAAGTAATGAAAAACTGTTTTTT. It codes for CASSLYGGSNEKLFF. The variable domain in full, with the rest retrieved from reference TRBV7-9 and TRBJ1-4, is DTGVSQNPRHKITKRGQNVTFRCDPISEHNRLYWYRQTLGQGPEFLTYFQNEAQLEKSRLLSDRFSAERPKGSFSTLEIQRTEQGDSAMYLCASSLYGGSNEKLFFGSGTQLSVL.